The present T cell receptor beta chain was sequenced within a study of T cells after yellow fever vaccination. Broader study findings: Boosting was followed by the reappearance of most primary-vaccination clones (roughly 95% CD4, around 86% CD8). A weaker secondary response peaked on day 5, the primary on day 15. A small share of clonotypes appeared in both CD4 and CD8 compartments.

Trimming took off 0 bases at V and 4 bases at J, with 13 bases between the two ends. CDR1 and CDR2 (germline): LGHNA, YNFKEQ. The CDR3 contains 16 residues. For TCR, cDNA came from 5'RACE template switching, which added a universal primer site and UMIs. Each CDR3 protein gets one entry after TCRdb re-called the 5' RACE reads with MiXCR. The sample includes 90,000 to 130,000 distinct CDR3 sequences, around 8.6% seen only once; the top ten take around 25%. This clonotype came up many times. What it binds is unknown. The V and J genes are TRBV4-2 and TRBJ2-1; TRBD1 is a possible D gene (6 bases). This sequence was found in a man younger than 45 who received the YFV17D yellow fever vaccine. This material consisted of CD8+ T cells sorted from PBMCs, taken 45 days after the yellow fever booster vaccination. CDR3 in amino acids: CASSQDRDTAYNEQFF. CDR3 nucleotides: TGTGCCAGCAGCCAAGATAGGGACACGGCTTACAATGAGCAGTTCTTC.